The TCR beta chain described here comes from a study of a mutant IDH1 vaccine in newly diagnosed glioma. Findings and caveats of the study: Over 85% of patients showed vaccine-induced immune responses across multiple MHC alleles.

Time point in this sample: week 35, safety follow-up. Vaccinated patients received 300 ug of mutant IDH1 20-mer peptide per dose, with topical imiquimod. Germline CDR1 is MNHEY and CDR2 is SMNVEV (reference sequence). The CDR3 contains 11 residues. Trimming removed 8 bases at V and 8 bases at J, with 12 bases between. About this clone: Its antigen remains unknown.

TCRdb keeps only in-frame clones here, not all; method: immunoSEQ multiplex PCR. The table lists about 46,000 clones, around 92% of them singletons. This chain joins TRBV27 and TRBJ1-2; no clear D. The source material was PBMCs, sampled from a glioma patient whose treatment included an IDH1 peptide vaccine. The sequence came from a man in his fifties or sixties with glioma. The CDR3 spells CASPKGGGYTF. The CDR3, as DNA: TGTGCCAGCCCGAAGGGCGGCGGCTACACCTTC.